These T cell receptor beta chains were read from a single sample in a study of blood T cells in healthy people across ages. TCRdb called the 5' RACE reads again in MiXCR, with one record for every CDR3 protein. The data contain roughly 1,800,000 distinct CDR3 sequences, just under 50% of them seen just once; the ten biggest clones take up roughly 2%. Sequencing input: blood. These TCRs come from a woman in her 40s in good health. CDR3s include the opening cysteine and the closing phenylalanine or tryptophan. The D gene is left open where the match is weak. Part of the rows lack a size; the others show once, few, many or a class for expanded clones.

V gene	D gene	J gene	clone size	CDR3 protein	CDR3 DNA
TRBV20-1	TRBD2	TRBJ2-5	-	CSAKASGGPQETQYF	TGCAGTGCTAAAGCTAGCGGGGGACCCCAAGAGACCCAGTACTTC
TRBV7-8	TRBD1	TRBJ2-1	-	CASSLGPGQGFNEQFF	TGTGCCAGCAGCCTGGGACCGGGACAGGGGTTTAATGAGCAGTTCTTC
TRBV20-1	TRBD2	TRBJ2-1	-	CSATRRLAGNNEQFF	TGCAGTGCAACACGAAGACTAGCGGGAAACAATGAGCAGTTCTTC
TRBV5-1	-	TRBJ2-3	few	CASSLGALEPLQYF	TGCGCCAGCAGCTTGGGGGCCCTGGAGCCTCTGCAGTATTTT
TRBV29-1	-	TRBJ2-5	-	CSVDGGGGTGTQYF	TGCAGCGTTGATGGTGGAGGGGGCACAGGGACCCAGTACTTC
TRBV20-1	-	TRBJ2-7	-	CSARESGVEQYF	TGCAGTGCTAGAGAGTCTGGGGTGGAGCAGTACTTC
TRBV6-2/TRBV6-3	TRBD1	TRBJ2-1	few	CASSYSTRGTGTNNEQFF	TGTGCCAGCAGTTACTCGACCCGAGGGACAGGGACCAACAATGAGCAGTTCTTC
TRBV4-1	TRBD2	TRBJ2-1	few	CASSQTPGGRSEQFF	TGCGCCAGCAGCCAAACCCCGGGGGGGCGGAGTGAGCAGTTCTTC
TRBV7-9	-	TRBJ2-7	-	CASAPAGGTYEQYF	TGTGCCAGCGCCCCGGCGGGCGGAACCTACGAGCAGTACTTC
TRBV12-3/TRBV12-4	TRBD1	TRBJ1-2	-	CASSSDRASGYTF	TGTGCCAGCAGTTCCGACAGGGCCAGTGGCTACACCTTC
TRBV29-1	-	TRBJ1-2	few	CSVEIRASGGYTF	TGCAGCGTTGAAATAAGAGCCTCGGGTGGCTACACCTTC
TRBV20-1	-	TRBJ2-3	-	CSASIRDLDTQYF	TGCAGTGCTAGTATCAGGGACCTAGATACGCAGTATTTT
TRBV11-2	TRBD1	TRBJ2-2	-	CASTPDRGLNTGELFF	TGTGCCAGCACCCCAGACAGGGGTCTCAACACCGGGGAGCTGTTTTTT
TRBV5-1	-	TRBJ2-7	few	CASSSLTVAHEQYF	TGCGCCAGCAGCTCTCTGACCGTCGCCCACGAGCAGTACTTC
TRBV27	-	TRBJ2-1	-	CASSLSTALGQFF	TGTGCCAGCAGTTTATCGACAGCTCTCGGGCAGTTCTTC
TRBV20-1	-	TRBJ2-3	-	CSAHLLGGGGPSTDTQYF	TGCAGTGCTCATCTTCTCGGTGGCGGGGGCCCTAGCACAGATACGCAGTATTTT
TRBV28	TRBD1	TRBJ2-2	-	CASSPVPPGQGSGELFF	TGTGCCAGCAGTCCCGTGCCTCCGGGACAGGGGTCCGGGGAGCTGTTTTTT
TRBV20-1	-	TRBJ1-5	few	CSAQREAANQPQHF	TGCAGTGCTCAACGGGAGGCAGCTAATCAGCCCCAGCATTTT
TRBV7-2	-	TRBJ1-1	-	CASSLRIGGGEAFF	TGTGCCAGCAGCTTAAGGATCGGGGGCGGTGAAGCTTTCTTT
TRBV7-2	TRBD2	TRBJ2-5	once	CASSLAGRDLGDELETQYF	TGTGCCAGCAGCTTAGCTGGGAGGGACCTTGGGGATGAATTAGAGACCCAGTACTTC